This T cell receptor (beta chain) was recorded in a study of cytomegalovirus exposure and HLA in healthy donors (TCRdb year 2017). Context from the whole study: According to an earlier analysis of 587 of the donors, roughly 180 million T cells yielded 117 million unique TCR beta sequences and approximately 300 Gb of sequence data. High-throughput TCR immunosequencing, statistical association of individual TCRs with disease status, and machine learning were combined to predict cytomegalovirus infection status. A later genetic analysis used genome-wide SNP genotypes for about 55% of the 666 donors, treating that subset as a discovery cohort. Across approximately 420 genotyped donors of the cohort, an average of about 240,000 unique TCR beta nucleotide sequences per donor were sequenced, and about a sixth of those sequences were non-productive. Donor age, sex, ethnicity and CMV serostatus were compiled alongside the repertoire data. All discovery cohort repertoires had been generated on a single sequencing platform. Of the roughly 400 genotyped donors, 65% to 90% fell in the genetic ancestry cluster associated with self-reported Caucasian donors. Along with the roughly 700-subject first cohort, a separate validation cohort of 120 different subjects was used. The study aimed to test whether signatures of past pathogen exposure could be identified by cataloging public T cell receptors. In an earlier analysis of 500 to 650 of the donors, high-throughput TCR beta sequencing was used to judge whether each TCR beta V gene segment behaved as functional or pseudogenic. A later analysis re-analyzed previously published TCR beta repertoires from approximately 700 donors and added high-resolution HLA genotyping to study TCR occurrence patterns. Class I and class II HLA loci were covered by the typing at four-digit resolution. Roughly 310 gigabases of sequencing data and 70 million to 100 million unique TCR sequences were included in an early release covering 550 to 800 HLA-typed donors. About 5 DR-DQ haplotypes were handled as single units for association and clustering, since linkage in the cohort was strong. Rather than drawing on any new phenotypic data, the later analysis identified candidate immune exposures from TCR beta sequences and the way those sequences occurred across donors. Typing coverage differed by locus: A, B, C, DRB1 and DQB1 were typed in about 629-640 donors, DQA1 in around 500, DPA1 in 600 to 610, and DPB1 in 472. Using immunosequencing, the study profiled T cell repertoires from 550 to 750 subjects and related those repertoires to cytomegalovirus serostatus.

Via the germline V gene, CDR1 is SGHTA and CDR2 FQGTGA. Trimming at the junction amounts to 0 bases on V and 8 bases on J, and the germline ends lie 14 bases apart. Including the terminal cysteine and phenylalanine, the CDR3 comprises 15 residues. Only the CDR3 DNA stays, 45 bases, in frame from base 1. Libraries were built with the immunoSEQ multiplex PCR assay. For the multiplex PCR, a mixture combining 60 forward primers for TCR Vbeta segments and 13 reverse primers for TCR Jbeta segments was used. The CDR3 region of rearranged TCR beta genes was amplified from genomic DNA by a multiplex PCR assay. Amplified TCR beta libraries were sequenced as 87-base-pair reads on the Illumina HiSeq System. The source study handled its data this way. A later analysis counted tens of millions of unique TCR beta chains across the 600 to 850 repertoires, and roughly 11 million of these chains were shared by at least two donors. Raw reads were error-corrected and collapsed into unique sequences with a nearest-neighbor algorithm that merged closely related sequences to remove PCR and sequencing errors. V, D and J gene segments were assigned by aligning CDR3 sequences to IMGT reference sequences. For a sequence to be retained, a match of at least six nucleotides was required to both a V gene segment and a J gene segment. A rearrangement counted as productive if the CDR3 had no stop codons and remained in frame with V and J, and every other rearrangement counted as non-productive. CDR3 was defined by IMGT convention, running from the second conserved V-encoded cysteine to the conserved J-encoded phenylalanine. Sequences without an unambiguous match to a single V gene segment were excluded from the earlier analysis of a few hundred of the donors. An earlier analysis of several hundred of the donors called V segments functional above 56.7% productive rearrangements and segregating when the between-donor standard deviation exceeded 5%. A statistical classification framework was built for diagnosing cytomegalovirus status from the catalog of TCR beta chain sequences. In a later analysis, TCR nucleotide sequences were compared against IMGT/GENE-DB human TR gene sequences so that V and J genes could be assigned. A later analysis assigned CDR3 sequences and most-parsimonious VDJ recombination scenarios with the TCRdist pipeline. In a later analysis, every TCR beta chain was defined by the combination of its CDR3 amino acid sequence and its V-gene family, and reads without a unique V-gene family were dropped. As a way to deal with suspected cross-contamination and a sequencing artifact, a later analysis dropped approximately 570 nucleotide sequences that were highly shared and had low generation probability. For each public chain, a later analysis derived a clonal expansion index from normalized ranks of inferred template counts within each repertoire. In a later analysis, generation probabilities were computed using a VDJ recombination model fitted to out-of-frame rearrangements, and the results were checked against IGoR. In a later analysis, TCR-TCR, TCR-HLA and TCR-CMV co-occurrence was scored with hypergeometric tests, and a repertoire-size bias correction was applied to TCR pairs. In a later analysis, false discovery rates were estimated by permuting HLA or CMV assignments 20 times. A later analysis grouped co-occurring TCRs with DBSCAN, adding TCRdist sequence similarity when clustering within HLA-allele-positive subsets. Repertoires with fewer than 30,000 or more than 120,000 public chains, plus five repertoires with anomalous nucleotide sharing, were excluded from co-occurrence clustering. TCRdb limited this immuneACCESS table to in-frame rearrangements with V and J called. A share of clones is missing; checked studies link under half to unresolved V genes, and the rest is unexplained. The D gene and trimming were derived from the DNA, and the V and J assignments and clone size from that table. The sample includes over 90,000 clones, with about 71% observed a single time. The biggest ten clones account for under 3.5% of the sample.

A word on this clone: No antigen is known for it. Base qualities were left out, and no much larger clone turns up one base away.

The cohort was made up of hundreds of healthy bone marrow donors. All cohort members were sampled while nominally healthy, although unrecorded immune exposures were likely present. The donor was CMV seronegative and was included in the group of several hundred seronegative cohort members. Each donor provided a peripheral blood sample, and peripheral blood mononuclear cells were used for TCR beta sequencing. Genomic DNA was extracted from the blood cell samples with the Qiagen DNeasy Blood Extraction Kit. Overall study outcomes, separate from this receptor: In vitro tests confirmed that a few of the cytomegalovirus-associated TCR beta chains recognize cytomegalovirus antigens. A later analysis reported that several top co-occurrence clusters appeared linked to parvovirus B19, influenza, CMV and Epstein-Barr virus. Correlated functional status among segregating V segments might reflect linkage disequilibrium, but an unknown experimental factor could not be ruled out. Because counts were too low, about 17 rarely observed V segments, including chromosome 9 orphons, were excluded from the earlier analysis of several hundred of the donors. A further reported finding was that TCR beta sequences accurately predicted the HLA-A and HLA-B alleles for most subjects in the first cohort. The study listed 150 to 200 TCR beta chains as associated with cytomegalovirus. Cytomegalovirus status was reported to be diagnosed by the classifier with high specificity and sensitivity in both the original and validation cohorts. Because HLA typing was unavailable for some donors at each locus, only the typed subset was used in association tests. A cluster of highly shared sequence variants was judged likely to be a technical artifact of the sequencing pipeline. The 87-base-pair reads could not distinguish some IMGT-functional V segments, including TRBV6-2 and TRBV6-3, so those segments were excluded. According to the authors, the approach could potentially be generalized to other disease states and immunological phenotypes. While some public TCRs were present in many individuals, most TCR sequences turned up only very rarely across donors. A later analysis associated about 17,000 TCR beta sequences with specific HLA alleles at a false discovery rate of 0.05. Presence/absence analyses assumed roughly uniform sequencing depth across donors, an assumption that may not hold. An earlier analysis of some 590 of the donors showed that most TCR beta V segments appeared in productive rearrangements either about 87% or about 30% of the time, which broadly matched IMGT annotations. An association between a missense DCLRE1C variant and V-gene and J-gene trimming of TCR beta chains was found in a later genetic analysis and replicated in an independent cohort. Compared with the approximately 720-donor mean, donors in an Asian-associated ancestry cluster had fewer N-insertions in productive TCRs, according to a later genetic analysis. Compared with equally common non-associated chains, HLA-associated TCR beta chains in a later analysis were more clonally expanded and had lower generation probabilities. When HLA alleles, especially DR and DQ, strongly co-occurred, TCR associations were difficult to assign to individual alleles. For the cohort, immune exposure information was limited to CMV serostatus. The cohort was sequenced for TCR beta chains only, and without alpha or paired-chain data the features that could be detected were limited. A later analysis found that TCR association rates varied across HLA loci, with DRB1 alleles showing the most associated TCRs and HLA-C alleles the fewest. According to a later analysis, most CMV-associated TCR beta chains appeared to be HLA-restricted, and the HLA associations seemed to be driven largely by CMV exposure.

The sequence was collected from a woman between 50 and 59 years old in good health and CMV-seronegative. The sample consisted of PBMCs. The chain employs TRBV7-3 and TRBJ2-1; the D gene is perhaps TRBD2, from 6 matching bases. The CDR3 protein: CASSLTREPGDEQFF. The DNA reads TGTGCCAGCAGCTTAACACGGGAGCCCGGCGATGAGCAGTTCTTC.